This entry lists 4 T cell receptor beta chains sequenced from one sample in a study of blood T cell repertoires in COVID-19. Libraries were prepared by immunoSEQ multiplex PCR; TCRdb keeps only in-frame clonotypes and omits some of them. The data hold fewer than 300,000 clones, with 84% observed a single time. Sequencing was done on a sample of peripheral blood. The receptor set was obtained from a human donor with COVID-19, enrolled during active disease. The donor label of this sample is uncertain.

The sample holds one count of this clone. The genes are TRBV28 and TRBJ2-7, with a weak D call TRBD2 (6 bases). The V end was cut by 8 bases, the J end by 3 bases, with 14 bases between. Germline values: CDR1 MDHEN, CDR2 SYDVKM. This CDR3 region has 13 residues. The CDR3, as DNA: TGTGCCAGCCAGACGGGAGCGATCTACGAGCAGTACTTC. Residues: CASQTGAIYEQYF. The full variable domain, with the rest looked up from reference TRBV28 and TRBJ2-7, is DVKVTQSSRYLVKRTGEKVFLECVQDMDHENMFWYRQDPGLGLRLIYFSYDVKMKEKGDIPEGYSVSREKKERFSLILESASTNQTSMYLCASQTGAIYEQYFGPGTRLTVT.

This clone has a single count. The chain employs TRBV19 and TRBJ2-7; D gene unclear. The ends were cut back, 4 bases at V and 5 bases at J, with 15 bases in the middle. The germline CDR1 and CDR2 sequences are LNHDA and SQIVND (reference sequence). The CDR3 has 14 residues. In DNA, the CDR3 is TGTGCCAGTAGTACCCCCGGTGTGGTGAACGAGCAGTACTTC. It encodes CASSTPGVVNEQYF.

The rearrangement joins TRBV27 to TRBJ2-2; 7 nucleotides align to TRBD1. Looked up from germline, CDR1 is MNHEY and CDR2 is SMNVEV (reference sequence). V gave up 6 bases and J gave up 2 bases; unmatched junction bases: 12. This CDR3 region has 17 residues. For the CDR3, the DNA is TGTGCCAGCAGACCTATGGCCGGGACAGCAAACACCGGGGAGCTGTTTTTT. It encodes CASRPMAGTANTGELFF.

The chain joins TRBV5-4 to TRBJ1-2; 10 bases match TRBD1. The CDR3 has 15 residues. Germline assignment: CDR1 SGHNT and CDR2 YYREEE (reference sequence). Germline trimming cut 4 bases from V and 4 bases from J; bases unmatched to any gene: 7. CDR3 DNA sequence: TGTGCCAGCAGCATAGGGACAGGGGAACCCTATGGCTACACCTTC. Amino acids: CASSIGTGEPYGYTF. The full variable domain, its missing parts supplied by reference TRBV5-4 and TRBJ1-2, is ETGVTQSPTHLIKTRGQQVTLRCSSQSGHNTVSWYQQALGQGPQFIFQYYREEENGRGNFPPRFSGLQFPNYSSELNVNALELDDSALYLCASSIGTGEPYGYTFGSGTRLTVV.